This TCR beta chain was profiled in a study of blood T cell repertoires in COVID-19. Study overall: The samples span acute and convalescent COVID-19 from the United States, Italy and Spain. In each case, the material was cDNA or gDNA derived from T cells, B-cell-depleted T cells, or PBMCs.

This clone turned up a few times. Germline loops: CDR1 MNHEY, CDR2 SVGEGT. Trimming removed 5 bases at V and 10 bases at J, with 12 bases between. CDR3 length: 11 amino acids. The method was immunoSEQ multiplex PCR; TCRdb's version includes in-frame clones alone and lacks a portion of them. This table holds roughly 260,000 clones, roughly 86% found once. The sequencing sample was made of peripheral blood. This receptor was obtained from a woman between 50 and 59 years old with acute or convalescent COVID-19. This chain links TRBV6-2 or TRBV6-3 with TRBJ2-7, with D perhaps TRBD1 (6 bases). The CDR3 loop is CASSAPGAQYF. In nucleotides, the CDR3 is TGTGCCAGCAGTGCCCCAGGGGCACAGTACTTC.